The 30 T cell receptor beta chains presented below share a single source sample, sequenced in a study of stem cell transplantation in POMP-related autoinflammatory disease. Sequencing used immunoSEQ multiplex PCR; TCRdb keeps in-frame clones, though not all of them. The top ten hold 0.6% to 0.8% of the sample, which has tens of thousands of clones, approximately 91% seen once. Sample: CD4+ T cells from PBMCs, taken after stem cell transplantation. These receptors all stem from a human patient with POMP-related autoinflammation and immune dysregulation (PRAID). Part of the T cell pool may stem from the graft donor.

V usage is TRBV6-5 and J usage is TRBJ1-2, with 8 bases matching TRBD1. The CDR3 sequence is 16 residues long. V lost 1 base, J lost 4 bases, and 8 bases stayed unmatched. Germline V lookup: CDR1 MNHEY, CDR2 SVGAGI. The CDR3 protein is CASSYFTRTGSYGYTF. The CDR3 DNA reads as TGTGCCAGCAGTTACTTTACCCGGACAGGGTCCTATGGCTACACCTTC.

This sequence joins TRBV24-1 and TRBJ2-3; 12 bases map to TRBD2. With 4 bases clipped from V and 0 bases from J, the junction kept 4 bases outside the gene matches. The CDR3 is 17 amino acids. Germline V gives CDR1 KGHDR, CDR2 SFDVKD. The CDR3 reads CATSDPGTSGSTDTQYF. Written as DNA, the CDR3 is TGTGCCACCAGTGACCCAGGGACTAGCGGGAGCACAGATACGCAGTATTTT.

The chain employs TRBV7-3 and TRBJ2-3; weak D call: TRBD2 (6 bases). Per the germline V gene, CDR1 is SGHTA and CDR2 is FQGTGA. CDR3 length equals 17 residues. Trimming took 2 bases from V and 0 from J, leaving 15 bases between them. In nucleotides, the CDR3 is TGTGCCAGCAGCTTACGGCCGGGACTGACTAGCACAGATACGCAGTATTTT. It translates to CASSLRPGLTSTDTQYF.

The DNA for the CDR3 is TGTGCCAGCAAGGGGGAGTGGGGGGTGGCATCTGGCGACACAGATACGCAGTATTTT. Residues: CASKGEWGVASGDTDTQYF. This chain connects TRBV28 to TRBJ2-3; D may correspond to TRBD1 or TRBD2 (6 bases each). CDR1 is MDHEN, CDR2 SYDVKM, per germline. V was clipped by 7 bases and J by 2 bases, with 28 bases between them. This CDR3 spans 19 amino acids.

The gene calls are TRBV3-1 (or the pseudogene TRBV3-2) and TRBJ2-5; 14 bases fit TRBD2. V gave up 3 bases and J gave up 5 bases; unmatched junction bases: 5. The CDR3 has 16 residues. CDR1 is LGHDT and CDR2 is YNNKEL in the germline V gene (reference sequence). The CDR3 nucleotides read TGTGCCAGCAGCCAGGGACTAGCGGGAGCGGGGGAGACCCAGTACTTC. Translation: CASSQGLAGAGETQYF.

In nucleotides, the CDR3 is TGTGCCAGCAGTCCTCAAGCGGGAGGTATGTATGAGCAGTTCTTC. It is translated as CASSPQAGGMYEQFF. The rearrangement links TRBV6-5 to TRBJ2-1; 9 nucleotides line up with TRBD2. The germline V gene encodes CDR1 MNHEY and CDR2 SVGAGI. The CDR3 is 15 residues long. The V and J ends lost 5 bases and 8 bases, in that order; junction bases with no gene match: 10.

V and J are TRBV7-8 and TRBJ1-3; D is possibly TRBD1 (5 bases). Looked up from germline, CDR1 is SGHVS and CDR2 is FQNEAQ. V was shortened by 0 bases and J by 4 bases, with 19 bases between the two germline ends. CDR3 length: 18 residues. CDR3 in DNA: TGTGCCAGCAGCTTAGCAGTAGTGGGGCAGCGGCGCGGAAACACCATATATTTT. It translates to CASSLAVVGQRRGNTIYF.

V and J are TRBV4-1 and TRBJ2-7, with 8 nucleotides matching TRBD2. J lost 0 bases, V lost 0 bases, and 4 bases had no gene match. CDR1 is MGHRA, CDR2 YSYEKL, per germline. The CDR3 spans 16 residues. The CDR3 DNA follows: TGCGCCAGCAGCCAAGATAGAAGCGGGAGCTCCTACGAGCAGTACTTC. Encoded protein: CASSQDRSGSSYEQYF.

The rearrangement joins TRBV6-5 to TRBJ2-5; D is possibly TRBD2 (6 bases). V was clipped by 11 bases and J by 5 bases, with 12 bases between them. The germline CDR1 and CDR2 sequences are MNHEY and SVGAGI. The length of the CDR3 is 11 residues. CDR3 residues: CAATAGETQYF. Here the CDR3 DNA reads TGTGCCGCCACGGCGGGGGAGACCCAGTACTTC.

V usage is TRBV28 and J usage is TRBJ1-1; D may be TRBD1 (5 bases). CDR3 length: 14 residues. Germline V lookup: CDR1 MDHEN, CDR2 SYDVKM. With 7 bases removed from V and 0 bases from J, the gap between germline ends came to 12 bases. The CDR3 bases are TGTGCCAGCATCTCGGGACTCATGAACACTGAAGCTTTCTTT. This codes for CASISGLMNTEAFF.

The chain couples TRBV7-9 to TRBJ1-1, with D uncertain. Germline loops: CDR1 SEHNR, CDR2 FQNEAQ (reference sequence). Trimming cost V 3 bases and J 0 bases, with 5 bases left between them. The CDR3 is 13 residues long. CDR3 DNA sequence: TGTGCCAGCAGCTTCGGTATGAACACTGAAGCTTTCTTT. Protein sequence: CASSFGMNTEAFF.

This sequence joins TRBV6-4 and TRBJ2-3; TRBD2 agrees at 12 bases. The CDR3 is made up of 16 amino acids. V lost 5 bases and J lost 4; bases outside the gene matches: 7. The germline V gene encodes CDR1 MRHNA and CDR2 SNTAGT. CDR3 sequence (DNA): TGTGCCAGCAGTTCACTAGCGGGGGGAAACGCAGATACGCAGTATTTT. Its translation is CASSSLAGGNADTQYF.

The chain carries TRBV21-1 and TRBJ1-5. TRBV21-1 is shown as a pseudogene. The CDR3 covers 20 residues. The CDR3 DNA reads as TGTGCCAGCAGCAACCTCCTCGGGGGGACAAGGAGGTATAGCAATCAGCCCCAGCATTTT. It translates to CASSNLLGGTRRYSNQPQHF.

The J gene is TRBJ1-1, the V gene TRBV5-6; D is possibly TRBD1 (5 bases). V was clipped by 1 base and J by 11 bases, with 15 bases between them. This CDR3 spans 13 amino acids. Per germline, CDR1 SGHDT and CDR2 YYEEEE. CDR3 nucleotide sequence: TGTGCCAGCAGCTTGTTGGGGCAGACCGGGGCTTTCTTT. Amino acid sequence: CASSLLGQTGAFF.

Here the CDR3 DNA reads TGTGCCAGCAGCCTTAGGGGGTCCTACGAGCAGTACTTC. It specifies CASSLRGSYEQYF. V is TRBV7-9 and J is TRBJ2-7; maybe TRBD1 (6 bases). CDR3 length: 13 residues. Germline V gives CDR1 SEHNR, CDR2 FQNEAQ (reference sequence). V lost 5 bases to trimming and J lost 1 base, with 9 bases between them. Complete variable domain (other parts from reference TRBV7-9 and TRBJ2-7): DTGVSQNPRHKITKRGQNVTFRCDPISEHNRLYWYRQTLGQGPEFLTYFQNEAQLEKSRLLSDRFSAERPKGSFSTLEIQRTEQGDSAMYLCASSLRGSYEQYFGPGTRLTVT.

The chain carries TRBV28 and TRBJ2-3; 10 bases are shared with TRBD2. The CDR3 covers 16 residues. With V trimmed by 4 bases and J by 2 bases, 6 bases remained unmatched. The germline CDR1 and CDR2 sequences are MDHEN and SYDVKM. The CDR3 is CASSSPLAGVTDTQYF. CDR3 DNA: TGTGCCAGCAGTTCACCCCTAGCGGGGGTCACAGATACGCAGTATTTT.

This chain links TRBV10-3 with TRBJ2-3; unclear D gene. Per germline, CDR1 ENHRY and CDR2 SYGVKD. V shed 10 bases and J shed 0 bases, with 8 bases lying between them. The CDR3 runs 12 residues. CDR3 in DNA: TGTGCCACCCGGGCTAGCACAGATACGCAGTATTTT. This sequence encodes CATRASTDTQYF.

This rearrangement joins TRBV2 to TRBJ2-7; unclear D gene. From germline, CDR1 is SNHLY and CDR2 FYNNEI. The CDR3 is 14 residues long. V lost 6 bases to trimming and J lost 7 bases, with 19 bases between them. The CDR3 loop is CASRRVGDPREQYF. CDR3 nucleotide sequence: TGTGCCAGCAGAAGAGTCGGCGATCCTAGGGAGCAGTACTTC.

The chain links TRBV11-2 to TRBJ2-2, with D maybe TRBD1 (6 bases). V gave up 2 bases and J gave up 1 base, with 14 bases separating them. The CDR3 extends over 17 amino acids. Germline V gene sequence: CDR1 SGHAT, CDR2 FQNNGV. CDR3 bases: TGTGCCAGCAGCTTACTCCACAGGGTTCGGAACACCGGGGAGCTGTTTTTT. As protein: CASSLLHRVRNTGELFF.

The chain employs TRBV18 and TRBJ2-3, with D tentatively TRBD1 (5 bases). Per the germline V gene, CDR1 is KGHSH and CDR2 is LQKENI. CDR3 size: 13 residues. The V gene lost 6 bases and the J gene lost 6 bases, with 13 bases spanning the gap. CDR3 sequence: CASSPDSRDTQYF. Written as DNA, the CDR3 is TGTGCCAGCTCTCCCGACAGCCGGGATACGCAGTATTTT.

This clone was found a few times. This rearrangement joins TRBV4-1 to TRBJ1-5; no clear D. CDR3 length: 16 residues. Germline V lookup: CDR1 MGHRA, CDR2 YSYEKL. The V end lost 1 base, the J end lost 8 bases, and 18 bases lay between the germline ends. DNA for the CDR3: TGCGCCAGCAGCCAAGGGCCTCGGTCACGGGGAGAGCCCCAGCATTTT. Protein sequence: CASSQGPRSRGEPQHF.

The chain links TRBV7-2 to TRBJ1-6; D perhaps matches TRBD1 (5 bases). Germline V gene data show CDR1 as SGHTA and CDR2 as FQGNSA. CDR3 length: 13 residues. Deletions cut 1 base from V and 13 bases from J, with 11 bases between. CDR3 bases: TGTGCCAGCAGCTTAGACCAGGGCCGGCCCCTCCACTTT. This codes for CASSLDQGRPLHF.

The chain combines TRBV11-2 with TRBJ1-2, with TRBD1 as a possible D gene (5 bases). Germline V CDR1 and CDR2: SGHAT, FQNNGV. Trimming shortened V by 8 bases and J by 8 bases, and 18 bases separated the two germline ends. This CDR3 contains 13 residues. The CDR3 DNA is TGTGCCAGCCACCAGGTCGGGGGATCCGGCTACACCTTC. The encoded protein is CASHQVGGSGYTF.

The chain links TRBV6-5 to TRBJ1-3; perhaps TRBD1 as D (6 bases). Germline V gene lookup returns CDR1 MNHEY and CDR2 SVGAGI. Trimming removed 6 bases from V and 5 bases from J, with 14 bases in between. CDR3 length: 14 residues. The CDR3 loop is CASSPNRVRNTIYF. The CDR3 bases are TGTGCCAGCAGCCCGAACAGGGTTAGAAACACCATATATTTT.

This clone was recorded a few times. The V and J genes are TRBV7-2 and TRBJ2-2; the D gene is possibly TRBD2 (5 bases). The germline gives CDR1 SGHTA, CDR2 FQGNSA. Deletions cut 2 bases from V and 3 bases from J, with 10 bases between. The CDR3 consists of 15 residues. The DNA of the CDR3 is TGTGCCAGCAGCTTAATTGGCGGGTACACCGGGGAGCTGTTTTTT. Residues: CASSLIGGYTGELFF.

The rearrangement links TRBV7-9 to TRBJ2-3, with D unclear. V shed 2 bases and J shed 6 bases, with 12 bases lying between them. The CDR3 totals 14 residues. Per the germline V gene, CDR1 is SEHNR and CDR2 is FQNEAQ (reference sequence). Here the CDR3 DNA reads TGTGCCAGCAGCTTACAGAGACGACCCGATACGCAGTATTTT. It translates to CASSLQRRPDTQYF.

The V gene is TRBV2, the J gene TRBJ1-5; the match to TRBD1 covers 11 bases. V was pared by 7 bases and J by 7 bases, with 6 bases of the junction left unmatched. The CDR3 is 14 amino acids. The germline V gene has CDR1 SNHLY and CDR2 FYNNEI. The CDR3 reads CASTGTGGGQPQHF. The CDR3 nucleotides are TGTGCCAGCACTGGGACAGGGGGAGGACAGCCCCAGCATTTT.

J is TRBJ2-5 and V is TRBV7-8, with D uncertain. Germline values: CDR1 SGHVS, CDR2 FQNEAQ. Deletions cut 5 bases from V and 2 bases from J, with 3 bases between. The CDR3 runs 11 residues. The CDR3, as DNA: TGTGCCAGCAGCCCTCAAGAGACCCAGTACTTC. Translating gives CASSPQETQYF.

J is TRBJ1-5 and V is TRBV6-5; D is ambiguous. The CDR3 covers 14 residues. V lost 8 bases and J lost 6, with 17 bases in between. In germline, CDR1 is MNHEY, CDR2 SVGAGI. As DNA, the CDR3 is TGTGCCAGCTCAAGGCCTCTCTATAGTCAGCCCCAGCATTTT. The encoded protein is CASSRPLYSQPQHF.

As concerns this clone: Other nucleotide sequences from this sample produce the same CDR3. The J gene is TRBJ1-2, the V gene TRBV6-5; D is perhaps TRBD1 (5 bases). The germline V gene encodes CDR1 MNHEY and CDR2 SVGAGI. V lost 2 bases and J 5 bases, leaving 12 bases between the germline ends. This CDR3 is built from 14 residues. CDR3: CASSYLRGPYGYTF. The CDR3 nucleotides are TGTGCCAGCAGTTACCTTAGGGGACCTTATGGCTACACCTTC.